This entry features one T cell receptor (beta chain) sequence. This sample is part of a study of blood T cell repertoires in COVID-19. Overall study context: Acute and convalescent COVID-19 samples came from the United States, Italy and Spain. Nucleic acid was either cDNA or gDNA, and it came from T cells, B-cell-depleted T cells, or PBMCs.

In the original workflow: Reference gene primer amplification yielded estimated nucleated cell counts. Profiling relied on immunoSEQ multiplex PCR, and the TCRdb table lists in-frame clones only, not all of them. Clone size and V and J calls were adopted from that table, with D and trimming inferred from the DNA. This sample has 120,000 to 150,000 clones, with over 75% found just once. V shed 0 bases, J shed 7 bases, and the junction held 4 bases outside the gene matches. Germline values: CDR1 LGHNA, CDR2 YNFKEQ. This CDR3 comprises 16 residues. The rearrangement uses TRBV4-2 and TRBJ2-1, with 12 positions matching TRBD2. Sequencing was performed on peripheral blood. The receptor's source is a man in his 60s with active or convalescent COVID-19. CDR3 sequence reads: CASSQDALAGGNEQFF. CDR3 sequence (DNA): TGTGCCAGCAGCCAAGATGCACTAGCGGGAGGTAATGAGCAGTTCTTC.